This record covers a single TCR beta chain. Its antigen is unidentified. This specimen belongs to a study of cytomegalovirus exposure and HLA in healthy donors. Both 60 Vbeta primers and 13 Jbeta primers went into the PCR. This table comes from immunoSEQ multiplex PCR, and its TCRdb copy is limited to in-frame clones, with some not included. The sample has more than 110,000 clones, around three quarters seen once. CDR1 and CDR2 from the germline V gene are MNHEY and SMNVEV (reference sequence). The CDR3 totals 13 residues. The ends were cut back, 0 bases at V and 9 bases at J, with 9 bases in the middle. Study-level results: Prior analysis indicated that the majority of TCR beta V segments exhibited productivity approximately 90% or approximately 30% of the time. Some V segments (TRBV6-2 and TRBV6-3 among them) were excluded as indistinguishable.

The sample comprised PBMCs. This clonotype originated in a man aged 40-55 years in good health and CMV-seropositive. The chain combines TRBV27 with TRBJ1-5, with a weak D call TRBD1 (5 bases). This chain's CDR3 is CASSLSRVTPQHF. CDR3 in DNA: TGTGCCAGCAGTTTATCCAGGGTTACGCCCCAGCATTTT.